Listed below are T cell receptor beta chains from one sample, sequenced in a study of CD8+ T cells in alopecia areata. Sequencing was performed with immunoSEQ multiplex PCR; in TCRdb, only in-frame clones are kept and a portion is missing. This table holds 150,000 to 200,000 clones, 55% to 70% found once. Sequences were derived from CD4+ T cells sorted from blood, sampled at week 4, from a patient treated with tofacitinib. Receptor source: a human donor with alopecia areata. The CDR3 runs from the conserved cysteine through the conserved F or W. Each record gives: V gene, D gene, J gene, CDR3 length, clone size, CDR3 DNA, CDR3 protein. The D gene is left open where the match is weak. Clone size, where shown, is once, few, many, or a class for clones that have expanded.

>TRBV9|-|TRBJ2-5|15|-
TGTGCCAGCAGCGTAGGGCGCGGGGCTCCTGAGACCCAGTACTTC
CASSVGRGAPETQYF
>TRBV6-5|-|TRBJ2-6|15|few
TGTGCCAGCAGCCCGGTTGGTACTGGGGCCAACGTCCTGACTTTC
CASSPVGTGANVLTF
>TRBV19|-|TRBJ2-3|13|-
TGTGCCAGCCTGGGGCTTAGCACAGATACGCAGTATTTT
CASLGLSTDTQYF
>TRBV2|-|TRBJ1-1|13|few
TGTGCCAGCAGTGAAGTTGGGGAAAGTGAAGCTTTCTTT
CASSEVGESEAFF
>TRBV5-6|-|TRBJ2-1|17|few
TGTGCCAGCAGCTTCCTCACTCCCCCGAGCTCCTACAATGAGCAGTTCTTC
CASSFLTPPSSYNEQFF
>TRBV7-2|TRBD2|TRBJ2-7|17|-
TGTGCCAGCAGCTCATTACTAGCGAGTCTCCCATCCTACGAGCAGTACTTC
CASSSLLASLPSYEQYF
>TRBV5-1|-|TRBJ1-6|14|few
TGCGCCAGCAGCTTGGCACAGGCCAATTCACCCCTCCACTTT
CASSLAQANSPLHF
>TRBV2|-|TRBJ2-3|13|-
TGTGCCAGCGCTCCTCCTGGGGGTGATACGCAGTATTTT
CASAPPGGDTQYF
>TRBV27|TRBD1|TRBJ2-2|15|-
TGTGCCAGCAGATGGACAGGGGAGAACACCGGGGAGCTGTTTTTT
CASRWTGENTGELFF
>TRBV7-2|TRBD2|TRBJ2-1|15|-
TGTGCCAGCAGCTTGTTTAGCGGGGGGTCTATGTGCCCCCTCTTC
CASSLFSGGSMCPLF
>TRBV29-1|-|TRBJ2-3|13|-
TGCAGCGTTGACAGGGCCCGCACAGATACGCAGTATTTT
CSVDRARTDTQYF
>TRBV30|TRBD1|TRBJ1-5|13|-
TGTGCCTGGGGGACAGGGGAGGTTCAGCCCCAGCATTTT
CAWGTGEVQPQHF
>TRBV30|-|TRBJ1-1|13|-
TGTGCCTGGAGTGTATCGCCGAACACTGAAGCTTTCTTT
CAWSVSPNTEAFF
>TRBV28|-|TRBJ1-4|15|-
TGTGCCAGCAGGCCACCGGGAGGGTGGAATGAAAAACTGTTTTTT
CASRPPGGWNEKLFF
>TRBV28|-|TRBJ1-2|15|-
TGTGCCAGCAGTTCCCCCCCGCAGGGACTCTATGGCTACACCTTC
CASSSPPQGLYGYTF
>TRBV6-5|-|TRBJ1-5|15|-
TGTGCCAGCAGCCGAGGTCGGATCAACAATCAGCCCCAGCATTTT
CASSRGRINNQPQHF
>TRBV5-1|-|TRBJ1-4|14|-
TGCGCCAGCAGCTTAGCGGCAACTAATGAAAAACTGTTTTTT
CASSLAATNEKLFF
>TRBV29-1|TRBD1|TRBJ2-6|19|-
TGCAGCGTTGAAGCTATCCCGTCCCGGGACAGGGTTGGGGCCAACGTCCTGACTTTC
CSVEAIPSRDRVGANVLTF
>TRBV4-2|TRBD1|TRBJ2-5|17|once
TGTGCCAGCAGCCAAGAAGGGGGCCCCAGGAACCAAGAGACCCAGTACTTC
CASSQEGGPRNQETQYF
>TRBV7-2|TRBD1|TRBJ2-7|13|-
TGTGCCAGCAGCTTCCGAACAGGGGGCGAGCAGTACTTC
CASSFRTGGEQYF
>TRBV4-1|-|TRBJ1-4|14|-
TGCGCCAGCAGCCAAGATTGGCTTTCGGAAAAACTGTTTTTT
CASSQDWLSEKLFF
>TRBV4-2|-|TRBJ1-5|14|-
TGTGCCAGCAGCCACACGAGTAGCAATCAGCCCCAGCATTTT
CASSHTSSNQPQHF
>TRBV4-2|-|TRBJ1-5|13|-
TGTGCCAGCAGCCAAGAACCGGATCAGCCCCAGCATTTT
CASSQEPDQPQHF
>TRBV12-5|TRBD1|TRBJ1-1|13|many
TGTGCTAGTGGTTTGACCAGGGGGCCTGAAGCTTTCTTT
CASGLTRGPEAFF
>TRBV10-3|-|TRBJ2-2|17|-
TGTGCCATCAGTTCCCTCGACTCCCGAGGGAACACCGGGGAGCTGTTTTTT
CAISSLDSRGNTGELFF
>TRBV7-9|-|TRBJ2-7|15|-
TGTGCCAGCAGCGCCACAGGGTGGGAGTCCTACGAGCAGTACTTC
CASSATGWESYEQYF
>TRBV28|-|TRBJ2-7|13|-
TGTGCCAGCAGCCCTCCGGGTGCCTACGAGCAGTACTTC
CASSPPGAYEQYF
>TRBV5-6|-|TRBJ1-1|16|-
TGTGCCAGCAGCCCCGTCGCGTCGAGTGGGGACACTGAAGCTTTCTTT
CASSPVASSGDTEAFF
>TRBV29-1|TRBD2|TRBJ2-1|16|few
TGCAGCGTCCTTGTGGTCGGGACTAGTACCCTCAATGAGCAGTTCTTC
CSVLVVGTSTLNEQFF
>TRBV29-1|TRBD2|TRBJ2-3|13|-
TGCAGCGTTGCGGGGAGGGCCACAGATACGCAGTATTTT
CSVAGRATDTQYF
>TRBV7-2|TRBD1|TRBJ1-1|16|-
TGTGCCAGCAGCCCCGGGACAGGGAAATGGGACACTGAAGCTTTCTTT
CASSPGTGKWDTEAFF
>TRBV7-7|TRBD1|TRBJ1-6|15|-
TGTGCTAGCAGCGTTGACAGGGGGACAGATTCACCCCTCCACTTT
CASSVDRGTDSPLHF
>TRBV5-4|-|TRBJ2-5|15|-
TGTGCCAGCAGCCCGGTGGACGCCCCCCAAGAGACCCAGTACTTC
CASSPVDAPQETQYF
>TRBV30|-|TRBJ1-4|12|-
TGTGCCTGGAAAGGGCGGGATGAAAAACTGTTTTTT
CAWKGRDEKLFF
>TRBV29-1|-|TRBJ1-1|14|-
TGCAGCGTGCCGCCGTCACTTTCGAACACTGAAGCTTTCTTT
CSVPPSLSNTEAFF
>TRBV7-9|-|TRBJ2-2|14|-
TGTGCCAGCAGCTTTGAGTGGGACACCGGGGAGCTGTTTTTT
CASSFEWDTGELFF
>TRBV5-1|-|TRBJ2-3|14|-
TGCGCCAGCAGCATCGGACAGTCGGCAGATACGCAGTATTTT
CASSIGQSADTQYF
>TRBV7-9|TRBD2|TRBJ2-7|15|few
TGTGCCAGCAGCTTCAGGGTAGGGACTACGGAAGAGCAGTACTTC
CASSFRVGTTEEQYF
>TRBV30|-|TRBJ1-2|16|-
TGTGCCTGGAGTGTACCCCGGGTTCGGCGGTTCTATGGCTACACCTTC
CAWSVPRVRRFYGYTF
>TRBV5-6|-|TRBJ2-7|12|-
TGTGCCAGCGCCATCCGAACCTACGAGCAGTACTTC
CASAIRTYEQYF
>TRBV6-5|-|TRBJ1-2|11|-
TGTGCCAGCAGAAGGGACTATGGCTACACCTTC
CASRRDYGYTF
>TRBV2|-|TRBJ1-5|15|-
TGTGCCAGCAGTCGCCGCTCAGGGAGCAATCAGCCCCAGCATTTT
CASSRRSGSNQPQHF
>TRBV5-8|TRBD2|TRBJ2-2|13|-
TGTGCCAGCAGAAGGGCGGGGGCCGGGGAGCTGTTTTTT
CASRRAGAGELFF
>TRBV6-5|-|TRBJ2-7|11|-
TGTGCCAGCAGTCAACATAACGAGCAGTACTTC
CASSQHNEQYF
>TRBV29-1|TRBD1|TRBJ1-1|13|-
TGCAGCGCCCGGACAGGGGATTTTGCTGAAGCTTTCTTT
CSARTGDFAEAFF
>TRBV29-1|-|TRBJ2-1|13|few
TGCAGCGTGTCCTCAATCTCCTACAATGAGCAGTTCTTC
CSVSSISYNEQFF
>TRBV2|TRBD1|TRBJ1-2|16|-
TGTGCCAGCAGTGTCCCTTCGACAGGGGAGGACTATGGCTACACCTTC
CASSVPSTGEDYGYTF
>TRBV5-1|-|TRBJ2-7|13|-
TGCGCCAGCAGCTTGCTAGCTTGGGACGAGCAGTACTTC
CASSLLAWDEQYF
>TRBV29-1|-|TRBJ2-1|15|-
TGCAGCGTTGAAGATTTCGCAGCCTCCTACAATGAGCAGTTCTTC
CSVEDFAASYNEQFF
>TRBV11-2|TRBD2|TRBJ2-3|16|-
TGTGCCAGCAGCTTAGGAGCGGGGGAGGACACAGATACGCAGTATTTT
CASSLGAGEDTDTQYF
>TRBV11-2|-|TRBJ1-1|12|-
TGTGCCAGCAGAACAGGGACCGCTGAAGCTTTCTTT
CASRTGTAEAFF
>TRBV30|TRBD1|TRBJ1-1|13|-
TGTGCCTGGAGTGTACTCCCGGGCAGGGGGACTTTCTTT
CAWSVLPGRGTFF
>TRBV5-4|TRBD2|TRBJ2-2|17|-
TGTGCCAGCAGCTCGGGGGGCGGGACTAGCGGGTCCGGGGAGCTGTTTTTT
CASSSGGGTSGSGELFF
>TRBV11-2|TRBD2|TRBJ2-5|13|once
TGTGCCAGCAGCATGGGACTAGCGGAGACCCAGTACTTC
CASSMGLAETQYF
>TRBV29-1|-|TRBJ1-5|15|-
TGCAGCGGCCAGTTGGGCCAGGCTCCTAATCAGCCCCAGCATTTT
CSGQLGQAPNQPQHF
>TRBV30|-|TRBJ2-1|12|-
TGTGCCTGGAGTCAGACTTACAATGAGCAGTTCTTC
CAWSQTYNEQFF